This entry describes one TCR beta chain. Germline V gene data show CDR1 as MNHEY and CDR2 as SMNVEV (reference sequence). With 3 bases removed from V and 8 bases from J, the gap between germline ends came to 11 bases. There are 14 residues in the CDR3. HTBI primers from iRepertoire and Arm-PCR of CDR3 regions yielded the TCR beta libraries. A single record per CDR3 protein comes from TCRdb applying MiXCR to the multiplex PCR reads. Of 450,000 to 600,000 distinct CDR3 sequences listed, roughly 14% are singletons. The sample's time point: newly diagnosed GD, antithyroid drugs for less than 3 months. Researchers made the TCR library from RNA that was extracted from PBMCs. This sample stems from a study of regulatory T cells in long-lasting Graves disease. Looking at the study overall: Duration of antithyroid drug therapy among newly diagnosed Graves' patients was under 3 months.

The data were also submitted as part of a second study, on T cells in Graves' hyperthyroidism and ophthalmopathy. As that study records: HTBI primers were used for first-round RT-PCR of the TCR CDR3.

The sequenced sample was peripheral blood mononuclear cells (PBMCs), obtained at new diagnosis, from a patient treated with antithyroid drugs. The TCR comes from a man younger than 40 with Graves disease. This chain links TRBV27 with TRBJ1-6; D gene uncertain. CDR3 protein: CASSFRTGDSPLHF. The DNA of the CDR3 is TGTGCCAGCAGTTTTCGGACTGGGGATTCACCCCTCCACTTT.